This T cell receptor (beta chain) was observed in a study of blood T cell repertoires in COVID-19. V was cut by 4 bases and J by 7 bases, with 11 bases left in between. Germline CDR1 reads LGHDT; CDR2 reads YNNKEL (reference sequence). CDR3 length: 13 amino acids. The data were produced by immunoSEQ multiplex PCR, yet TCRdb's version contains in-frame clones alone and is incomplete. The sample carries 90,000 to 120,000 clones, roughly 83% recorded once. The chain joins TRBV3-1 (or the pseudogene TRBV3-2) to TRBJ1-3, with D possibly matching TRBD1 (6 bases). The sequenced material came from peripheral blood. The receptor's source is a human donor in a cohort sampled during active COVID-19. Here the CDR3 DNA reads TGTGCCAGCAGCCCACCAGGGGAGAACACCATATATTTT. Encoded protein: CASSPPGENTIYF.